The 21 T cell receptor beta chains given below trace back to one sample, sequenced in a study of CD8 T cells in ankylosing spondylitis. General study points: Within ankylosing spondylitis blood, a TCR beta motif made up of fewer than ten highly homologous variants appeared to be characteristic.

The antigens for these receptors are not known. Using its own MiXCR run on the 5' RACE reads, TCRdb lists one record per CDR3 protein. This table holds fewer than 650,000 distinct CDR3 sequences, 10% to 15% found once. Sample: blood, either unsorted or a sorted T cell fraction (not recorded which). The receptors were gathered from a male donor with ankylosing spondylitis.

At least ten counts were recorded for this clonotype. The chain is built from TRBV10-3 and TRBJ2-5; no firm D call. This CDR3 region has 15 residues. V shed 0 bases and J shed 1 base, with 9 bases lying between them. Germline V gene data show CDR1 as ENHRY and CDR2 as SYGVKD. CDR3 nucleotide sequence: TGTGCCATCAGTGAGTCGAACGGGTTCCAAGAGACCCAGTACTTC. Protein sequence: CAISESNGFQETQYF.

The chain links TRBV6-1 to TRBJ2-7, with TRBD1 matching over 9 bases. With 5 bases clipped from V and 3 bases from J, the junction kept 8 bases outside the gene matches. Germline V CDR1 and CDR2: MNHNS, SASEGT. The CDR3 has 15 amino acids. CDR3 coding DNA: TGTGCCAGCAGTCAAGGGGGACAGGGCAGCTACGAGCAGTACTTC. The encoded protein is CASSQGGQGSYEQYF.

CDR3 sequence reads: CASTGQIGTGELFF. CDR3 in DNA: TGTGCCAGCACCGGACAGATAGGTACCGGGGAGCTGTTTTTT. This rearrangement joins TRBV7-9 to TRBJ2-2; perhaps TRBD1 as D (6 bases). Germline loops: CDR1 SEHNR, CDR2 FQNEAQ (reference sequence). V dropped 7 bases and J dropped 5 bases, with 14 bases sitting between them. The CDR3 loop spans 14 amino acids.

The sample holds many counts of this clonotype. The chain employs TRBV5-1 and TRBJ2-3; D might be TRBD2 (6 bases). This CDR3 is built from 15 residues. Trimming pared 0 bases from V and 2 bases from J, leaving 10 bases between. Per germline, CDR1 SGHRS and CDR2 YFSETQ. CDR3 in DNA: TGCGCCAGCAGCTTGGTTGCGGGGATCACAGATACGCAGTATTTT. Its translation is CASSLVAGITDTQYF.

The chain has TRBV11-2 and TRBJ2-1; 7 bases line up with TRBD1. The CDR3 covers 16 residues. The V gene's germline CDR1 is SGHAT and CDR2 FQNNGV. After removal of 5 bases from V and 4 bases from J, the junction contained 11 bases not matched to a gene. CDR3 amino acids: CASSPSFGTEYNEQFF. For the CDR3, the DNA is TGTGCCAGCAGCCCTTCGTTTGGGACAGAATACAATGAGCAGTTCTTC. Filled out from reference TRBV11-2 and TRBJ2-1, the complete variable domain reads EAGVAQSPRYKIIEKRQSVAFWCNPISGHATLYWYQQILGQGPKLLIQFQNNGVVDDSQLPKDRFSAERLKGVDSTLKIQPAKLEDSAVYLCASSPSFGTEYNEQFFGPGTRLTVL.

The chain employs TRBV11-1 and TRBJ2-1; TRBD2 aligns across 9 bases. Germline V gives CDR1 SGHAT, CDR2 FQDESV (reference sequence). Trimming removed 4 bases from V and 3 bases from J; junction bases left unmatched: 4. The CDR3 extends over 15 amino acids. The CDR3 region has the DNA TGTGCCAGCAGCTCGGGCGGGAGGGGCTACAATGAGCAGTTCTTC. It yields the protein CASSSGGRGYNEQFF.

The rearrangement uses TRBV5-6 and TRBJ2-1; D uncertain. This CDR3 has 14 residues. Trimming shortened V by 4 bases and J by 6 bases, and 14 bases separated the two germline ends. CDR1 and CDR2 from the germline V gene are SGHDT and YYEEEE. In nucleotides, the CDR3 is TGTGCCAGCAGCCTCGAACCCCATGGCAATGAGCAGTTCTTC. This translates into CASSLEPHGNEQFF. Looking up the rest from reference TRBV5-6 and TRBJ2-1 gives the full variable domain: DAGVTQSPTHLIKTRGQQVTLRCSPKSGHDTVSWYQQALGQGPQFIFQYYEEEERQRGNFPDRFSGHQFPNYSSELNVNALLLGDSALYLCASSLEPHGNEQFFGPGTRLTVL.

This sequence joins TRBV10-3 and TRBJ2-7; perhaps D is TRBD1 or TRBD2 (5 bases each). The germline gives CDR1 ENHRY, CDR2 SYGVKD. Deletions cut 4 bases from V and 2 bases from J, with 12 bases between. The CDR3 runs 14 residues. The CDR3 DNA reads TGTGCCATCAGTGGGGGGAAGGATACCTACGAGCAGTACTTC. This gives the protein CAISGGKDTYEQYF.

Many counts were recorded for this clonotype. V gene TRBV5-1 combines with J gene TRBJ2-5; 12 bases line up with TRBD1. The CDR3 totals 16 residues. Germline assignment: CDR1 SGHRS and CDR2 YFSETQ. V lost 3 bases and J lost 4; bases outside the gene matches: 7. In nucleotides, the CDR3 is TGCGCCAGCAGCTCGCTGGGACAGGGGGCTTCAGAGACCCAGTACTTC. Its translation is CASSSLGQGASETQYF.

The table lists this clonotype with a few counts. The V gene is TRBV12-3 or TRBV12-4, the J gene TRBJ2-1, with 13 bases lining up with TRBD2. CDR3 size: 14 residues. J lost 12 bases, V lost 0 bases, and 2 bases had no gene match. The CDR3: CASSLAGLAGVQFF. CDR3 sequence (DNA): TGTGCCAGCAGTTTAGCAGGACTAGCGGGAGTGCAGTTCTTC.

This clonotype showed up many times. The chain combines TRBV11-2 with TRBJ2-1; 7 nucleotides line up with TRBD1. After removal of 5 bases from V and 5 bases from J, the junction contained 12 bases not matched to a gene. Germline V gives CDR1 SGHAT, CDR2 FQNNGV. The CDR3 has 16 residues. CDR3 coding DNA: TGTGCCAGCAGCCGAATAGCAGGGGGTACGGACAATGAGCAGTTCTTC. It yields the protein CASSRIAGGTDNEQFF.

This chain joins TRBV5-1 and TRBJ2-5, with 7 bases that match TRBD2. The CDR3 runs 14 residues. V lost 0 bases to trimming and J lost 5 bases; unmatched junction nucleotides: 4. Per the germline V gene, CDR1 is SGHRS and CDR2 is YFSETQ. The CDR3: CASSLEGGPETQYF. DNA for the CDR3: TGCGCCAGCAGCTTGGAGGGAGGGCCGGAGACCCAGTACTTC.

CDR3 sequence: CSARTYYEQYF. CDR3 DNA sequence: TGCAGTGCTAGAACATACTACGAGCAGTACTTC. The chain couples TRBV20-1 to TRBJ2-7; D is unresolved. The germline gives CDR1 DFQATT, CDR2 SNEGSKA (reference sequence). The ends were cut back, 2 bases at V and 3 bases at J, with 5 bases in the middle. This CDR3 has 11 residues.

The chain links TRBV5-1 to TRBJ1-2, with 12 bases matching TRBD1. The ends lost 4 bases at V and 7 bases at J; junction bases unmatched: 5. The CDR3 extends over 14 amino acids. Germline V gives CDR1 SGHRS, CDR2 YFSETQ. The chain's CDR3 is CASSGTGGAGGYTF. CDR3 bases: TGCGCCAGCAGCGGGACAGGGGGCGCGGGTGGCTACACCTTC.

The rearrangement joins TRBV4-1 to TRBJ1-5; TRBD1 is a possible D gene (5 bases). The CDR3 runs to 15 residues. Germline CDR1 reads MGHRA; CDR2 reads YSYEKL. Trimming stripped 3 bases from V and 9 bases from J, with 18 bases between. The CDR3 here is CASSQEGTSDRPQHF. In DNA, the CDR3 is TGCGCCAGCAGCCAGGAGGGGACGTCGGATCGGCCCCAGCATTTT.

The chain recombines TRBV15 with TRBJ2-1, with 13 bases identical to TRBD2. V dropped 3 bases and J dropped 5; count of bases not matched to a gene: 13. Per germline, CDR1 LNHNV and CDR2 YYDKDF (reference sequence). The length of the CDR3 is 19 residues. CDR3: CATSSGLAGEVPGDNEQFF. The CDR3, as DNA: TGTGCCACCAGCAGTGGACTAGCGGGAGAAGTGCCCGGGGACAATGAGCAGTTCTTC.

This clonotype was picked up a small number of times. V gene TRBV20-1 combines with J gene TRBJ2-3; D ambiguous. The V gene lost 6 bases and the J gene lost 6 bases, with 16 bases spanning the gap. Germline lookup yields CDR1 DFQATT and CDR2 SNEGSKA (reference sequence). This CDR3 contains 13 residues. The CDR3 protein is CSAPSQSPDTQYF. CDR3 nucleotides: TGCAGTGCCCCAAGCCAATCCCCGGATACGCAGTATTTT.

This clonotype was picked up a small number of times. The chain carries TRBV12-3 or TRBV12-4 and TRBJ2-1, with D possibly matching TRBD2 (6 bases). The V end was cut by 6 bases, the J end by 0 bases, with 6 bases between. CDR3 length: 13 amino acids. Here the CDR3 DNA reads TGTGCCAGCAGGGACTACTCCTACAATGAGCAGTTCTTC. As protein: CASRDYSYNEQFF.

This clonotype was counted a few times. V gene TRBV11-1 combines with J gene TRBJ1-5; 9 bases agree with TRBD1. This CDR3 is 18 amino acids long. The germline CDR1 and CDR2 sequences are SGHAT and FQDESV (reference sequence). After removal of 2 bases from V and 5 bases from J, the junction contained 13 bases not matched to a gene. This CDR3 is CASSLRRGTGGTDQPQHF. CDR3 bases: TGTGCCAGCAGCTTAAGGAGGGGAACAGGGGGCACGGATCAGCCCCAGCATTTT.

This clonotype turned up a few times. V and J are TRBV6-4 and TRBJ1-1, with 10 bases identical to TRBD1. Trimming cost V 6 bases and J 11 bases; bases outside gene matches: 15. The CDR3 has 15 residues. Germline V gene data show CDR1 as MRHNA and CDR2 as SNTAGT. Here the CDR3 reads CASRETTGGVGWAFF. In DNA, the CDR3 is TGTGCCAGCAGGGAGACGACAGGGGGCGTAGGATGGGCTTTCTTT.

This clonotype has a handful of counts. V and J are TRBV10-3 and TRBJ1-2, with TRBD1 identical over 9 bases. Trimming removed 6 bases from V and 9 bases from J; junction bases left unmatched: 5. Per the germline V gene, CDR1 is ENHRY and CDR2 is SYGVKD. This CDR3 has 12 amino acids. The CDR3 nucleotides read TGTGCCATCAGAAAGGACAGGGGCAGCTACACCTTC. Translated, it gives CAIRKDRGSYTF.